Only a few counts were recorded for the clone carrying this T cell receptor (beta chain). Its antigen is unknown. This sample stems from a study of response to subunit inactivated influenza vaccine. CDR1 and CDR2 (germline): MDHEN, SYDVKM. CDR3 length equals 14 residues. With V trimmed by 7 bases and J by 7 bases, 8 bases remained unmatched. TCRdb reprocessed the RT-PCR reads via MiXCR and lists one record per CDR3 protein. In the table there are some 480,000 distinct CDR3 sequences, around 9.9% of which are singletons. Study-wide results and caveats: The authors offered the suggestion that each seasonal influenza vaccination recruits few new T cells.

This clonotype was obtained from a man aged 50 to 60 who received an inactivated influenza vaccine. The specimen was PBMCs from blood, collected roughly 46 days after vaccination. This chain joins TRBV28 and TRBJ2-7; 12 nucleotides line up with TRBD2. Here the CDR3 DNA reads TGTGCCAGCACAATAACTAGCGGGAGGAGGGAGCAGTACTTC. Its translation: CASTITSGRREQYF. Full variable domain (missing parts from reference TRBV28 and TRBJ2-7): DVKVTQSSRYLVKRTGEKVFLECVQDMDHENMFWYRQDPGLGLRLIYFSYDVKMKEKGDIPEGYSVSREKKERFSLILESASTNQTSMYLCASTITSGRREQYFGPGTRLTVT.